This T cell receptor (beta chain) derives from a study of CD8+ T cells in alopecia areata (dated by TCRdb to about 2018). At the level of the whole study: In both human patients and the C3H/HeJ mouse model, the study applied high-throughput TCRbeta sequencing to look at T cell clonal expansion in alopecia areata. TCRbeta CDR3 regions were amplified by immunoSEQ multiplex PCR using 35 Vbeta forward and 13 Jbeta reverse primers. RNA was obtained with the PAXgene miRNA kit for fixed scalp, the miRNeasy kit for PBMCs, and the RNeasy kit for mouse skin. Scalp tissue and sorted CD4+ and CD8+ peripheral blood T cells from patchy and totalis/universalis alopecia areata patients and from healthy controls were covered by human TCRbeta sequencing. Scalp clonality was compared across normal scalp (n=4), patchy alopecia areata scalp (n=8), and alopecia totalis/universalis scalp (n=8). Points the paper makes about the study in general: Compared with mice, TCR sequences shared between patients were less clear, possibly partly because of HLA diversity across the patient population. Resident alphabeta T cells in normal human skin are also sequenced, complicating scalp TCR repertoire analysis, unlike mouse skin dominated by gammadelta T cells. Compared with normal scalp, lesional scalp had higher clonality and more expanded CD8+ clones, particularly in alopecia totalis/universalis, a pattern that suggests antigenic drive.

Lesional scalp punch biopsies and peripheral blood were obtained from alopecia areata patients. PBMCs were isolated by density centrifugation and stained for CD3, CD4 and CD8, and CD4+ and CD8+ T cells were sorted on a FACSAria. The untreated alopecia areata patients were recruited through a multicenter biomarker study. In 5 or 6 patients from the biomarker study, blood CD8+ T cells were sorted further into NKG2D-low and NKG2D-high fractions. Library prep was done by the immunoSEQ multiplex PCR assay. For TCR sequencing, RNA was extracted from every sample and reverse transcribed into cDNA to serve as template. SuperScript III was used to make first-strand cDNA, primed with a 2:1 mix of oligo-dT and random hexamers. Amplification bias was assessed with a synthetic immune receptor repertoire, and residual bias was removed computationally. The authors' analysis ran thus. Raw reads were preprocessed to remove errors, and CDR3 was defined by IMGT conventions from the conserved cysteine to phenylalanine. Clonality was calculated as 1 minus Shannon entropy normalized by log2 of the number of productive unique TCRs. Scalp TCRbeta sequences were cross-referenced with sorted blood CD4 and CD8 repertoires so that the CD4 or CD8 identity of scalp clones could be inferred. This is the immuneACCESS table as TCRdb keeps it, with only in-frame sequences that have V and J called. A part of the clones is gone; compared with another copy, unresolved V genes explain less than half, and the rest is unexplained. From that table come the V and J calls and clone size; the DNA was used to work out D and trimming. The sample table contains around 120,000 clones; only one count was recorded for around 50% of them. The top ten hold roughly a tenth of the sample.

The germline ends are 12 bases apart after V is trimmed by 4 bases and J by 5 bases. The germline V gene gives CDR1 as SGHAT and CDR2 as FQNNGV. The CDR3 goes from the cysteine to the phenylalanine over 13 residues. The sequence is cut down to CDR3 DNA, 39 bases in frame from base 1. Worth noting for this clone: Its cognate antigen has yet to be identified. One base away there is no much larger clone; base qualities are not given.

The chain links TRBV11-2 with TRBJ2-7; D gene: possibly TRBD2, on 6 matching bases. The sample consisted of NKG2D-low CD8+ T cells sorted from blood. Read against the paper, the sample's cell subset or site label means: sorted CD8+ NKG2D-low blood T cells. The receptor was isolated from a human donor with alopecia areata. The DNA sequence is given as TGTGCCAGCAGCTCCGTTTGGAGGGACGAGCAGTACTTC. It specifies CASSSVWRDEQYF. Full variable domain (CDR3 extended with the reference TRBV11-2 and TRBJ2-7 proteins): EAGVAQSPRYKIIEKRQSVAFWCNPISGHATLYWYQQILGQGPKLLIQFQNNGVVDDSQLPKDRFSAERLKGVDSTLKIQPAKLEDSAVYLCASSSVWRDEQYFGPGTRLTVT.